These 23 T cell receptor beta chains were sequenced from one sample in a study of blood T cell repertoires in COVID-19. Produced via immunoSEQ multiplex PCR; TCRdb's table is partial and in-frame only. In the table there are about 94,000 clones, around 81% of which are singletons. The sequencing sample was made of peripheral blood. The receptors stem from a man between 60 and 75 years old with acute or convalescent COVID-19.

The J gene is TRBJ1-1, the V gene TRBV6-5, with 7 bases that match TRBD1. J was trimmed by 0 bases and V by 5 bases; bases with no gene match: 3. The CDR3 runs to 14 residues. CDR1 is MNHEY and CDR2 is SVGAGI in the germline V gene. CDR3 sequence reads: CASSIRGVNTEAFF. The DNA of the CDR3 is TGTGCCAGCAGTATCAGGGGGGTGAACACTGAAGCTTTCTTT.

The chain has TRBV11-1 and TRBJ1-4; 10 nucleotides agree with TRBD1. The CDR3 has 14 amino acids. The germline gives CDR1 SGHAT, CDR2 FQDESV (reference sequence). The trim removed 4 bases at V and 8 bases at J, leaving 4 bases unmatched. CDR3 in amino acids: CASSSTGGNEKLFF. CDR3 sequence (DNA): TGTGCCAGCAGCTCGACAGGGGGCAACGAAAAACTGTTTTTT.

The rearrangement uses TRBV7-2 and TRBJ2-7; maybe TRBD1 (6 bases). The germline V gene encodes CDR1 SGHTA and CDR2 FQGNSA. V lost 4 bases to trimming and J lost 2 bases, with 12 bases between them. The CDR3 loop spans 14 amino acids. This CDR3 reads CASSSSQGPYEQYF. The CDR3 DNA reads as TGTGCCAGCAGCTCCAGCCAGGGGCCCTACGAGCAGTACTTC.

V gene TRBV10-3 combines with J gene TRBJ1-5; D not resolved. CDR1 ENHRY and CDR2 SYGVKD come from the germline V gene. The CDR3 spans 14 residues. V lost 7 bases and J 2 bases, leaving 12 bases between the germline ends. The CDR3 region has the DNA TGTGCCATCAAGGCCGGGCGGGGCAATCAGCCCCAGCATTTT. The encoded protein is CAIKAGRGNQPQHF.

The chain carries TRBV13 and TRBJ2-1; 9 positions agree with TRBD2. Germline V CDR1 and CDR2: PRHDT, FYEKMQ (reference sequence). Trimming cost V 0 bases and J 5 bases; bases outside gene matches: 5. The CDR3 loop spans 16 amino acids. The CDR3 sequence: CASSLGAGGLNNEQFF. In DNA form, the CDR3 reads TGTGCCAGCAGCTTAGGAGCGGGGGGCCTCAACAATGAGCAGTTCTTC.

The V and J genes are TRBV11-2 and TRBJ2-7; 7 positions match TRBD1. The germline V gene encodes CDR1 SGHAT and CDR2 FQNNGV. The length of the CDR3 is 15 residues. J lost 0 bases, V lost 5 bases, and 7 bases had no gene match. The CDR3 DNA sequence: TGTGCCAGCAGCAATACCGGGACAGCCTCCTACGAGCAGTACTTC. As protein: CASSNTGTASYEQYF.

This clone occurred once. The CDR3 here is CASRWTGQETQYF. The CDR3 nucleotides are TGTGCCAGCAGATGGACAGGGCAAGAGACCCAGTACTTC. The chain carries TRBV12-3 or TRBV12-4 and TRBJ2-5; 8 bases line up with TRBD1. The CDR3 covers 13 residues. V was clipped by 6 bases and J by 2 bases; unmatched bases: 2.

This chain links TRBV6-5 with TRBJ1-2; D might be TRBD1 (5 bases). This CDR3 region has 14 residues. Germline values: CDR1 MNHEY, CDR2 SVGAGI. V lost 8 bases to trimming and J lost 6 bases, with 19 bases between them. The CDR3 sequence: CASLVKYGRDGYTF. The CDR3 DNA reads TGTGCCAGCCTTGTAAAATATGGCAGGGATGGCTACACCTTC.

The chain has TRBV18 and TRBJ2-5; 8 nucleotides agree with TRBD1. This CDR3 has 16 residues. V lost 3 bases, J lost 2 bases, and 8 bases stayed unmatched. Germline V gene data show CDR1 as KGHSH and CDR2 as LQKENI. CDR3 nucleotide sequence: TGTGCCAGCTCACCCTTAGGACAGGGACCACAAGAGACCCAGTACTTC. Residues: CASSPLGQGPQETQYF.

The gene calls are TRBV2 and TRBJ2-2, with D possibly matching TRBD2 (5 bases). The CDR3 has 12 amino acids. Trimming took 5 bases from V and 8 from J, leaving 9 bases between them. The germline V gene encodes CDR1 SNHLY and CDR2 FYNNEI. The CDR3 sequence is CASSYERGELFF. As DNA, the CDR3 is TGTGCCAGCAGTTATGAGCGGGGGGAGCTGTTTTTT.

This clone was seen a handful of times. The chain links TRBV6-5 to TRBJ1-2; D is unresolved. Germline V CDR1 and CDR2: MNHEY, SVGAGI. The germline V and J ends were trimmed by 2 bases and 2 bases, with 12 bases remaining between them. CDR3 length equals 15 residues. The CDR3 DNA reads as TGTGCCAGCAGTTACCTGCCAACCGGGAACTATGGCTACACCTTC. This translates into CASSYLPTGNYGYTF.

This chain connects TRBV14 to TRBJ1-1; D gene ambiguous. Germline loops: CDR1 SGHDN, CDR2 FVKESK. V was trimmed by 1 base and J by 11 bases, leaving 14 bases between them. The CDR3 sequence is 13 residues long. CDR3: CASSQGWLGDAFF. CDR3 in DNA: TGTGCCAGCAGCCAAGGGTGGTTGGGAGACGCTTTCTTT.

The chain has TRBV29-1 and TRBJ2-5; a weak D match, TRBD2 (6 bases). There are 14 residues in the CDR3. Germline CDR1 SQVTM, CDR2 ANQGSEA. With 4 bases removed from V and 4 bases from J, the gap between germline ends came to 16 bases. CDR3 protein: CSVVGGDGRETQYF. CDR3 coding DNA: TGCAGCGTTGTCGGCGGGGACGGGAGAGAGACCCAGTACTTC.

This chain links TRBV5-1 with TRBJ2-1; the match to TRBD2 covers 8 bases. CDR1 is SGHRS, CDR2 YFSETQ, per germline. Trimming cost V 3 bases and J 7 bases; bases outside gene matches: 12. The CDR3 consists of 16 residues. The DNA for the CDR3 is TGCGCCAGCAGCTGGGCCCGGGGCGGGGGGTCTAATGAGCAGTTCTTC. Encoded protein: CASSWARGGGSNEQFF. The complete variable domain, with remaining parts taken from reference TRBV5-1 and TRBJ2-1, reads KAGVTQTPRYLIKTRGQQVTLSCSPISGHRSVSWYQQTPGQGLQFLFEYFSETQRNKGNFPGRFSGRQFSNSRSEMNVSTLELGDSALYLCASSWARGGGSNEQFFGPGTRLTVL.

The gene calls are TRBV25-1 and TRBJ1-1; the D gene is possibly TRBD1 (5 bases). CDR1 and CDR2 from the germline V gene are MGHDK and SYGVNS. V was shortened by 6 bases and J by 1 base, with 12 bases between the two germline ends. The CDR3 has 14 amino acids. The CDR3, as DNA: TGTGCCAGCAGAGGAGGGAGGGGGAACACTGAAGCTTTCTTT. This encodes CASRGGRGNTEAFF.

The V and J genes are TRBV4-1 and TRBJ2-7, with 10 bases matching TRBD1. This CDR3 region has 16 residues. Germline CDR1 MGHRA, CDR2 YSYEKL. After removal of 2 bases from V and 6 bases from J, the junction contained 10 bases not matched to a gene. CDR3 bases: TGCGCCAGCAGCCAATTATTTGGGACAGGGGTTCCCGAGCAGTACTTC. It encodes CASSQLFGTGVPEQYF.

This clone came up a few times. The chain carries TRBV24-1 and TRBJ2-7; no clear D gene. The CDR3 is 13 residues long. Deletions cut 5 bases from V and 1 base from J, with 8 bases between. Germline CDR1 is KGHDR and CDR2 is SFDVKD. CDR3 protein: CATSGRLSYEQYF. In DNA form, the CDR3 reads TGTGCCACCAGTGGCAGACTTTCCTACGAGCAGTACTTC.

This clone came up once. The CDR3 spells CASSYGTGVDEQYF. The CDR3 DNA sequence: TGTGCCAGCAGTTACGGGACAGGGGTAGACGAGCAGTACTTC. The chain has TRBV6-5 and TRBJ2-7, with 10 nucleotides matching TRBD1. Per germline, CDR1 MNHEY and CDR2 SVGAGI. The CDR3 length is 14 residues. V shed 2 bases and J 5 bases; nucleotides not matched to a gene: 3.

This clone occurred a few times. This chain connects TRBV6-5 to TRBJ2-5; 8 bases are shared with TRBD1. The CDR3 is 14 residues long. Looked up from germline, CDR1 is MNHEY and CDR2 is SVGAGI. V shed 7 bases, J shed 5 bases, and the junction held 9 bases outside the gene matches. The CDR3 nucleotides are TGTGCCAGCACAGTTCCGACAGGGGACGAGACCCAGTACTTC. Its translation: CASTVPTGDETQYF.

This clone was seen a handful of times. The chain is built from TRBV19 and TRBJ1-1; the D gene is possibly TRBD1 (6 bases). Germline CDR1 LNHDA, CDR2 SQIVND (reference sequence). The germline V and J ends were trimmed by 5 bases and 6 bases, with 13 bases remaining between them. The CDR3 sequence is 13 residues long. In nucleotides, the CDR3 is TGTGCCAGTAGTGCCCAGCAGGGGTCTGAAGCTTTCTTT. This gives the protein CASSAQQGSEAFF.

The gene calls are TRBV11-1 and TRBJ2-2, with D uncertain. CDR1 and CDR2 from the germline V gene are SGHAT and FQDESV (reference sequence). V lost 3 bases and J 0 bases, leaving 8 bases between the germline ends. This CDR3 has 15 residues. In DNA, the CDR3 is TGTGCCAGCAGCTTTGTCAGATCGAACACCGGGGAGCTGTTTTTT. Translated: CASSFVRSNTGELFF.

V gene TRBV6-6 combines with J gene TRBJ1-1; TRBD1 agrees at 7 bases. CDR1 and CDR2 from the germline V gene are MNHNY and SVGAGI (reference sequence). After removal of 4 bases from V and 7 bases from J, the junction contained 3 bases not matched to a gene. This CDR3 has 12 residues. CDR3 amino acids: CASSSGTDEAFF. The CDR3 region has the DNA TGTGCCAGCAGTTCCGGGACAGATGAAGCTTTCTTT.

CDR3 nucleotide sequence: TGCGCCAGCAGTACCCCTGGACAGGAGAATGAAAAACTGTTTTTT. Residues: CASSTPGQENEKLFF. The V call is TRBV10-2, the J call TRBJ1-4; TRBD1 aligns across 7 bases. CDR3 length equals 15 residues. Germline V CDR1 and CDR2: WSHSY, SAAADI. J was trimmed by 5 bases and V by 5 bases; bases with no gene match: 8.